Detailed here is one T cell receptor (beta chain). The entry originates in a study of blood T cell repertoires in COVID-19. Looking at the study overall: In each case, the material was cDNA or gDNA derived from T cells, B-cell-depleted T cells, or PBMCs.

CDR1 and CDR2 (germline): SGHDN, FVKESK. CDR3 length: 12 amino acids. V was pared by 2 bases and J by 11 bases, with 5 bases of the junction left unmatched. The data were produced by immunoSEQ multiplex PCR, yet TCRdb's version contains in-frame clones alone and is incomplete. The sample has around 180,000 clones, roughly 89% seen once. The age range of participants was about 18 to 100 years, with residence in approximately 25 US areas. The sequenced material came from PBMCs or T cells enriched from blood (not recorded which). This chain links TRBV14 with TRBJ1-1, with 7 bases lining up with TRBD1. The clonotype comes from a woman aged 40-49 years with acute COVID-19. CDR3 DNA sequence: TGTGCCAGCAGCCAACAGGGGGTTGTGGCTTTCTTT. It yields the protein CASSQQGVVAFF.